The 8 T cell receptor beta chains below were found in one sample sequenced in a study of CD8 T cells in ankylosing spondylitis. In TCRdb, the 5' RACE reads were re-called with MiXCR into one record per CDR3 protein. The sample lists about 39,000 distinct CDR3 sequences; under 13% were seen once. The sequenced sample consisted of blood, either unsorted or a sorted T cell fraction (not recorded which). The receptors stem from a male donor with ankylosing spondylitis or in good health (not recorded which).

This clonotype has ten or more counts. The chain links TRBV6-5 to TRBJ1-5, with D possibly being TRBD1 (6 bases). The length of the CDR3 is 16 residues. Germline CDR1 and CDR2: MNHEY and SVGAGI. The V gene lost 5 bases and the J gene lost 2 bases, with 16 bases spanning the gap. CDR3 coding DNA: TGTGCCAGCAGTGTACTCCGGGACAATGGCAATCAGCCCCAGCATTTT. It codes for CASSVLRDNGNQPQHF.

This clonotype was seen ten or more times. The rearrangement links TRBV18 to TRBJ1-4; weak D call: TRBD1 (6 bases). V was pared by 3 bases and J by 4 bases, with 9 bases between. The CDR3 runs 14 residues. Germline values: CDR1 KGHSH, CDR2 LQKENI. DNA of the CDR3: TGTGCCAGCTCACCGACAGGTGATAATGAAAAACTGTTTTTT. Amino acids: CASSPTGDNEKLFF.

This clonotype was counted many times. V is TRBV24-1 and J is TRBJ2-6; TRBD1 agrees at 9 bases. The CDR3 has 16 residues. CDR1 is KGHDR, CDR2 SFDVKD, per germline. V trimming: 9 bases; J trimming: 1 base; junction bases outside the gene matches: 6. As DNA, the CDR3 is TGTGCCACCTCTCGGACAGGGGCGTCTGGGGCCAACGTCCTGACTTTC. It yields the protein CATSRTGASGANVLTF.

In its sample, this clonotype was seen many times. This chain joins TRBV20-1 and TRBJ2-1, with a tentative D call TRBD2 (6 bases). The CDR3 is 16 amino acids. Trimming shortened V by 2 bases and J by 6 bases, and 20 bases separated the two germline ends. Germline V lookup: CDR1 DFQATT, CDR2 SNEGSKA (reference sequence). CDR3 in amino acids: CSARLAQLSLSNEQFF. The CDR3 nucleotides read TGCAGTGCTAGACTAGCGCAGCTATCTCTCTCCAATGAGCAGTTCTTC.

This clonotype was seen at least ten times. The chain links TRBV20-1 to TRBJ2-1; 14 positions agree with TRBD2. The ends lost 1 base at V and 3 bases at J; junction bases unmatched: 8. Germline CDR1 and CDR2: DFQATT and SNEGSKA (reference sequence). The CDR3 loop spans 18 amino acids. CDR3 residues: CSARVVLTSGRVYNEQFF. CDR3 nucleotide sequence: TGCAGTGCTAGAGTCGTTCTGACTAGCGGGAGGGTCTACAATGAGCAGTTCTTC.

This clonotype was recorded at least ten times. J is TRBJ2-1 and V is TRBV12-3 or TRBV12-4; 7 bases are shared with TRBD2. The CDR3 has 14 amino acids. The trim removed 7 bases at V and 9 bases at J, leaving 12 bases unmatched. DNA of the CDR3: TGTGCCAGCAAGCTAGCGGATGTTAGTAGTGAGCAGTTCTTC. Protein sequence: CASKLADVSSEQFF.

The chain joins TRBV28 to TRBJ2-7, with 7 bases lining up with TRBD2. The CDR3 contains 16 residues. The V gene end was trimmed by 0 bases and the J gene end by 2 bases; junction bases not matched to a gene: 7. Germline V CDR1 and CDR2: MDHEN, SYDVKM. The CDR3 reads CASSLWGGGTPYEQYF. In nucleotides, the CDR3 is TGTGCCAGCAGTTTATGGGGGGGGGGGACCCCCTACGAGCAGTACTTC.

The J gene is TRBJ1-4, the V gene TRBV6-1; 7 bases align to TRBD1. V trimming: 8 bases; J trimming: 8 bases; junction bases outside the gene matches: 20. This CDR3 has 17 amino acids. CDR1 MNHNS and CDR2 SASEGT come from the germline V gene. The CDR3 loop is CASGSPPNDRVNEKLFF. The CDR3 DNA reads as TGTGCCAGCGGGTCTCCCCCTAACGACAGGGTAAACGAAAAACTGTTTTTT.